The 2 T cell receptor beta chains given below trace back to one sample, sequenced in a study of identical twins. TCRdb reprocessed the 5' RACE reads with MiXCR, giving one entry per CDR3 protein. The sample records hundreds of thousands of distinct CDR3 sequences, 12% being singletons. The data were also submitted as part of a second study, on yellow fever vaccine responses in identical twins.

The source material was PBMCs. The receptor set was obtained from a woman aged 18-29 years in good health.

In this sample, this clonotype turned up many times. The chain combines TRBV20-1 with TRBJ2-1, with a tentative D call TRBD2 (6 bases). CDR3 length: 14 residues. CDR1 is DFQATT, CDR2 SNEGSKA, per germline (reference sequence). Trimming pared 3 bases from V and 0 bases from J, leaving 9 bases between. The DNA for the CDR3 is TGCAGTGCTAGGAGCGGGTACTCCTACAATGAGCAGTTCTTC. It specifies CSARSGYSYNEQFF.

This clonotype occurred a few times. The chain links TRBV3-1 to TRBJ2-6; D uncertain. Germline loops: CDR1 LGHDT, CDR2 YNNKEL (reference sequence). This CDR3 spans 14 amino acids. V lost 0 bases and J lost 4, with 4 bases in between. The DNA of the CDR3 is TGTGCCAGCAGCCAAGATCCCGGGGCCAACGTCCTGACTTTC. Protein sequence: CASSQDPGANVLTF.